Following are 9 T cell receptor beta chains from one sample sequenced in a study of blood T cell repertoires in COVID-19. The repertoire was sequenced with immunoSEQ multiplex PCR; TCRdb's copy has only in-frame clones and lacks some. The sample comprises roughly 220,000 clones, 80% of which are singletons, and around 4.5% rests with the top ten. Source material: PBMCs or T cells enriched from blood (not recorded which). These receptor sequences come from a man aged 25 to 40 with acute COVID-19.

A few counts support this clone. The chain uses TRBV7-9 and TRBJ1-3; unclear D gene. This CDR3 contains 13 residues. The germline gives CDR1 SEHNR, CDR2 FQNEAQ (reference sequence). Deletions cut 7 bases from V and 4 bases from J, with 11 bases between. CDR3 DNA: TGTGCCAGCAAGTCGGGTGAAGGAAACACCATATATTTT. Its protein product is CASKSGEGNTIYF. The full variable domain, with the rest looked up from reference TRBV7-9 and TRBJ1-3, is DTGVSQNPRHKITKRGQNVTFRCDPISEHNRLYWYRQTLGQGPEFLTYFQNEAQLEKSRLLSDRFSAERPKGSFSTLEIQRTEQGDSAMYLCASKSGEGNTIYFGEGSWLTVV.

The rearrangement links TRBV10-1 to TRBJ1-3, with 7 bases aligning to TRBD1. The length of the CDR3 is 16 residues. Germline loops: CDR1 WNHNN, CDR2 SYGVQD (reference sequence). The V and J ends lost 6 bases and 5 bases, in that order; junction bases with no gene match: 13. The CDR3 sequence is CASRYPGQRLRNTIYF. The CDR3 bases are TGCGCCAGCAGATACCCGGGACAGAGACTAAGAAACACCATATATTTT.

This chain connects TRBV3-1 (or the pseudogene TRBV3-2) to TRBJ1-2, with a tentative D call TRBD1 (6 bases). CDR3 size: 15 residues. Looked up from germline, CDR1 is LGHDT and CDR2 is YNNKEL (reference sequence). Trimming cost V 3 bases and J 5 bases, with 16 bases left between them. The CDR3 nucleotides are TGTGCCAGCAGCCAGGGCACAGGGATGGGTTATGGCTACACCTTC. Encoded protein: CASSQGTGMGYGYTF.

There are a few counts of this clone. This chain connects TRBV6-2 or TRBV6-3 to TRBJ1-6; TRBD1 might be the D (5 bases). This CDR3 spans 14 amino acids. V lost 4 bases to trimming and J lost 8 bases, with 12 bases between them. The germline V gene encodes CDR1 MNHEY and CDR2 SVGEGT. DNA for the CDR3: TGTGCCAGCAGTTCCGGGGGTCATTATTCACCCCTCCACTTT. As protein: CASSSGGHYSPLHF.

This chain links TRBV28 with TRBJ2-2, with a possible D match to TRBD2 (7 bases). V was pared by 7 bases and J by 2 bases, with 14 bases between. The CDR3 runs to 15 residues. CDR1 and CDR2 (germline): MDHEN, SYDVKM. CDR3 residues: CASTKRGGNTGELFF. CDR3 bases: TGTGCCAGCACCAAAAGGGGGGGCAACACCGGGGAGCTGTTTTTT.

The chain has TRBV11-2 and TRBJ2-1; 7 bases are shared with TRBD2. CDR3 length equals 15 residues. Losses at the gene ends were 3 bases for V and 7 bases for J; bases not matched to a gene: 9. Germline V CDR1 and CDR2: SGHAT, FQNNGV. The chain's CDR3 is CASSFTGGGENEQFF. CDR3 coding DNA: TGTGCCAGCAGCTTTACTGGCGGGGGAGAAAATGAGCAGTTCTTC.

The chain couples TRBV5-1 to TRBJ1-3; D not resolved. With 0 bases removed from V and 3 bases from J, the gap between germline ends came to 10 bases. Germline CDR1 is SGHRS and CDR2 is YFSETQ. CDR3 length equals 15 residues. CDR3 sequence reads: CASSLDGSGGNTIYF. The CDR3 region has the DNA TGCGCCAGCAGCTTGGACGGTTCTGGTGGAAACACCATATATTTT.

The V call is TRBV18, the J call TRBJ1-2; 7 bases are a match to TRBD1. V gave up 4 bases and J gave up 5 bases; unmatched junction bases: 10. The CDR3 is 15 amino acids. Germline values: CDR1 KGHSH, CDR2 LQKENI. This CDR3 reads CASSLGTEEGYGYTF. In DNA form, the CDR3 reads TGTGCCAGCTCACTAGGGACAGAGGAGGGTTATGGCTACACCTTC.

The chain carries TRBV5-1 and TRBJ1-2; 9 bases map to TRBD1. V shed 0 bases and J 3 bases; nucleotides not matched to a gene: 3. CDR3 length equals 15 residues. Germline values: CDR1 SGHRS, CDR2 YFSETQ. The DNA for the CDR3 is TGCGCCAGCAGCTTGGACAGGGGGCTGGACTATGGCTACACCTTC. Amino acids: CASSLDRGLDYGYTF.